This T cell receptor beta chain derives from a study of CD4+ T cells in melanoma. General study points: CD8+ T cell, macrophage and B cell function reportedly correlated with neoantigen-specific CD4+ T cells. Neoantigen-specific CD4+ T cells in melanoma reportedly had diverse differentiation states.

The V end lost 7 bases, the J end lost 2 bases, and 15 bases lay between the germline ends. The germline V gene encodes CDR1 MDHEN and CDR2 SYDVKM. The CDR3 extends over 14 amino acids. As for this clone: Its antigen is unidentified.

Using immunoSEQ multiplex PCR, the repertoire was profiled, and TCRdb retains in-frame clones only, with some absent. Counted here are roughly 52,000 clones, about 72% occurring once; the ten biggest clones make up under 5.5%. The gene calls are TRBV28 and TRBJ2-7; D unclear. Material: tumor tissue. The TCR comes from a human donor with melanoma. CDR3 residues: CASTPLRPTYEQYF. The CDR3 bases are TGTGCCAGCACCCCACTGAGACCGACCTACGAGCAGTACTTC.